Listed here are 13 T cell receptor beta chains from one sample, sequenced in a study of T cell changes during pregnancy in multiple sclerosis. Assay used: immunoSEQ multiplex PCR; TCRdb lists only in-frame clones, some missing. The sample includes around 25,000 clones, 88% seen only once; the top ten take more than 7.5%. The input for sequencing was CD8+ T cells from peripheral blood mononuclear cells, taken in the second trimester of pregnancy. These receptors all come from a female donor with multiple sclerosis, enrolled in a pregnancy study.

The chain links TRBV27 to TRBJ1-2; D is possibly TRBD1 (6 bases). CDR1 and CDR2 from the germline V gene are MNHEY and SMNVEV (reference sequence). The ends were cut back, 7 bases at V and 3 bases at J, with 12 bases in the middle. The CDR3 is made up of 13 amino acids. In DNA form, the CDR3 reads TGTGCCAGCAAGGGGGTAGGATACTATGGCTACACCTTC. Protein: CASKGVGYYGYTF.

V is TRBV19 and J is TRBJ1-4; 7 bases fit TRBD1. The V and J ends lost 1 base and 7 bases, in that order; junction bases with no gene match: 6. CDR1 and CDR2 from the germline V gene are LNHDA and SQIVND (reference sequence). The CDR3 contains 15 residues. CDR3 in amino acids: CASSIGGTVGEKLFF. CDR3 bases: TGTGCCAGTAGTATAGGAGGGACAGTTGGTGAAAAACTGTTTTTT. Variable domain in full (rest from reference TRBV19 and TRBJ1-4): DGGITQSPKYLFRKEGQNVTLSCEQNLNHDAMYWYRQDPGQGLRLIYYSQIVNDFQKGDIAEGYSVSREKKESFPLTVTSAQKNPTAFYLCASSIGGTVGEKLFFGSGTQLSVL.

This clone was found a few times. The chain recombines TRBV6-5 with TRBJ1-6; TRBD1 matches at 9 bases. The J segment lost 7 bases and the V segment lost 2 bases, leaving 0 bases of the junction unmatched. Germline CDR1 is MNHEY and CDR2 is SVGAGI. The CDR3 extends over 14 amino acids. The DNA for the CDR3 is TGTGCCAGCAGTTACGGACAGGGGAATTCACCCCTCCACTTT. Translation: CASSYGQGNSPLHF.

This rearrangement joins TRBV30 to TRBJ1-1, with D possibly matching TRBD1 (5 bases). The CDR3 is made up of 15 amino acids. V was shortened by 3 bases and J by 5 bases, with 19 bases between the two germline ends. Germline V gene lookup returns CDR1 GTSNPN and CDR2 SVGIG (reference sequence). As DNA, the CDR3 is TGTGCCTGGAGAAGTACAACTGAGGGGAGGACTGAAGCTTTCTTT. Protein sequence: CAWRSTTEGRTEAFF.

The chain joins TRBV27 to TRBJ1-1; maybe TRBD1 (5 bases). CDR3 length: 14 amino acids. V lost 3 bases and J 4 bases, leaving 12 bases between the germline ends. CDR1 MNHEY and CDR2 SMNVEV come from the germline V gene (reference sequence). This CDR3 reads CASSFVGRGTEAFF. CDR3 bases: TGTGCCAGCAGTTTTGTAGGGAGGGGCACTGAAGCTTTCTTT.

The CDR3 region has the DNA TGCGCCAGCAGCCCTAGGGGGGCGGGGGTGGGAGAGACCCAGTACTTC. Its protein product is CASSPRGAGVGETQYF. This chain uses TRBV4-1 with TRBJ2-5, with D maybe TRBD2 (7 bases). V was pared by 4 bases and J by 4 bases, with 19 bases between. The CDR3 consists of 16 residues. Germline lookup yields CDR1 MGHRA and CDR2 YSYEKL.

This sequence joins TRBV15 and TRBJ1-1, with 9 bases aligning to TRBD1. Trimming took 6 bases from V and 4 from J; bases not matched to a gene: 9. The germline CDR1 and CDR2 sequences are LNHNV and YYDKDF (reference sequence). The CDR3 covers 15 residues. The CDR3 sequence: CATRAPGQGFTEAFF. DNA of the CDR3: TGTGCCACCAGAGCCCCGGGACAGGGTTTCACTGAAGCTTTCTTT.

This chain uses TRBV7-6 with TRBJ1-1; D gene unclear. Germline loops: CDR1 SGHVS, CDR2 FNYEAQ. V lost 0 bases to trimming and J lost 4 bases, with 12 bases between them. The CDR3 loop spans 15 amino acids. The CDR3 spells CASSLAEGYGTEAFF. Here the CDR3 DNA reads TGTGCCAGCAGCTTAGCGGAGGGATATGGCACTGAAGCTTTCTTT.

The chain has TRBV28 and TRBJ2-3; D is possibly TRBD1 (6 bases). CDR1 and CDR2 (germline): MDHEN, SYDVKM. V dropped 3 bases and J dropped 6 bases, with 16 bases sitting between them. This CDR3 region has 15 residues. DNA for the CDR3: TGTGCCAGCAGTTTGGGCACAGGGCCTAGGGATACGCAGTATTTT. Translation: CASSLGTGPRDTQYF. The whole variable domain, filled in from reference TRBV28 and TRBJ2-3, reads DVKVTQSSRYLVKRTGEKVFLECVQDMDHENMFWYRQDPGLGLRLIYFSYDVKMKEKGDIPEGYSVSREKKERFSLILESASTNQTSMYLCASSLGTGPRDTQYFGPGTRLTVL.

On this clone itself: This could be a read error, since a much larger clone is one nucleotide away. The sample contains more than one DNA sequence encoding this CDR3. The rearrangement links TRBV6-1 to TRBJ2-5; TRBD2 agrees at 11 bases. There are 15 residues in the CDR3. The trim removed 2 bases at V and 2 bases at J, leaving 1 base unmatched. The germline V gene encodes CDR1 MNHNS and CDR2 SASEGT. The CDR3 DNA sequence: TGTGCCAGCAGTGAATTAGCGGGGGGGCAAGAGACCCAGTACTTC. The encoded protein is CASSELAGGQETQYF.

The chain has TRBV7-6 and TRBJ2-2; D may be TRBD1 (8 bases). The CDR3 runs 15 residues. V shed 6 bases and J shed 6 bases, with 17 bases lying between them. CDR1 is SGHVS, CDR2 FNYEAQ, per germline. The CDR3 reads CASSPGQGGAGELFF. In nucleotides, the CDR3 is TGTGCCAGCAGTCCCGGACAGGGAGGGGCCGGGGAGCTGTTTTTT.

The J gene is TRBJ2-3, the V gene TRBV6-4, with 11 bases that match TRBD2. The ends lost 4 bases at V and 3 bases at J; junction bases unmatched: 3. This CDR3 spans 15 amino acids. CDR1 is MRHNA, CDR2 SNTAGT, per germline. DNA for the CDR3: TGTGCCAGCAGTGTAGCGGGGGGGGCAACAGATACGCAGTATTTT. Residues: CASSVAGGATDTQYF.

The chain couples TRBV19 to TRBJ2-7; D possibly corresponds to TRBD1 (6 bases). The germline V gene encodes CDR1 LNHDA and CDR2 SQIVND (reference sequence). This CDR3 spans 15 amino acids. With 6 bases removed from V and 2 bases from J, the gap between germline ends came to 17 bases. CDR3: CASSPTGAPPYEQYF. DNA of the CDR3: TGTGCCAGTAGCCCGACAGGAGCCCCCCCCTACGAGCAGTACTTC. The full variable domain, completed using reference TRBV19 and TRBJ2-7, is DGGITQSPKYLFRKEGQNVTLSCEQNLNHDAMYWYRQDPGQGLRLIYYSQIVNDFQKGDIAEGYSVSREKKESFPLTVTSAQKNPTAFYLCASSPTGAPPYEQYFGPGTRLTVT.